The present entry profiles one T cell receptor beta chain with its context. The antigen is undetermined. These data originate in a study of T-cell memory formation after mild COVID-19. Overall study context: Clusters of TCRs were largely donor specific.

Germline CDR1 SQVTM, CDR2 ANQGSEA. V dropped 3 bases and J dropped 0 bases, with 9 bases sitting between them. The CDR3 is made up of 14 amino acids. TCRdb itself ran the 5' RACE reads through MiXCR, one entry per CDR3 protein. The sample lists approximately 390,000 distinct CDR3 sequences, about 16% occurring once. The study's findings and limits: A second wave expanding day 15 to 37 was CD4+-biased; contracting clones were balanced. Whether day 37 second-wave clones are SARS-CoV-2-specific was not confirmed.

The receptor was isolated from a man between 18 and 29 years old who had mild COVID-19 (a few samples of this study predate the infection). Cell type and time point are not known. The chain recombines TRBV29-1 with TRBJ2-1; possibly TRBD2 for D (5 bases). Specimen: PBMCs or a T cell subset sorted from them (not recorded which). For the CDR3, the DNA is TGCAGCGTTGATGATACTAGCTCCTACAATGAGCAGTTCTTC. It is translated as CSVDDTSSYNEQFF.